The 15 T cell receptor beta chains below were found in one sample sequenced in a study of CD8 T cells in ankylosing spondylitis. TCRdb independently ran MiXCR on the 5' RACE reads; one entry per CDR3 protein. The table has about 240,000 distinct CDR3 sequences, roughly a tenth seen once. The specimen sequenced was blood, either unsorted or a sorted T cell fraction (not recorded which). Receptors were obtained from a male donor with ankylosing spondylitis or in good health (not recorded which).

This clonotype was counted ten times or more. The gene calls are TRBV5-1 and TRBJ2-1; a possible D gene is TRBD1 (6 bases). This CDR3 comprises 13 residues. Germline V CDR1 and CDR2: SGHRS, YFSETQ. Trimming cost V 4 bases and J 5 bases, with 10 bases left between them. CDR3: CASSPQGNNEQFF. The CDR3 coding sequence is TGCGCCAGCAGCCCCCAGGGGAACAATGAGCAGTTCTTC.

This clonotype was seen ten or more times. The rearrangement links TRBV7-3 to TRBJ1-1; D unclear. Trimming removed 3 bases from V and 10 bases from J, with 15 bases in between. The CDR3 covers 13 residues. Germline CDR1 reads SGHTA; CDR2 reads FQGTGA. This chain's CDR3 is CASSFSGHEPAFF. The CDR3 DNA is TGTGCCAGCAGCTTCTCGGGCCATGAGCCAGCTTTCTTT.

A few counts support this clonotype. V usage is TRBV10-3 and J usage is TRBJ2-2; unclear D gene. Germline V CDR1 and CDR2: ENHRY, SYGVKD. This CDR3 region has 15 residues. Trimming shortened V by 1 base and J by 2 bases, and 8 bases separated the two germline ends. The CDR3 nucleotides read TGTGCCATCAGTGAGTGGCCCAAAAACACCGGGGAGCTGTTTTTT. It encodes CAISEWPKNTGELFF.

This clonotype appeared a few times. The rearrangement uses TRBV5-6 and TRBJ1-3; D not resolved. Trimming left V 0 bases short and J 0 bases short, with 13 bases between. Germline loops: CDR1 SGHDT, CDR2 YYEEEE. The CDR3 totals 17 residues. Here the CDR3 DNA reads TGTGCCAGCAGCTTGGTTCAACTAATGAGCTCTGGAAACACCATATATTTT. Translation gives CASSLVQLMSSGNTIYF.

In its sample, this clonotype was seen many times. The chain uses TRBV20-1 and TRBJ2-5; D perhaps matches TRBD1 (5 bases). Germline CDR1 is DFQATT and CDR2 is SNEGSKA (reference sequence). The CDR3 is 13 residues long. Trimming stripped 2 bases from V and 5 bases from J, with 12 bases between. The CDR3 region has the DNA TGCAGTGCTAGAAGGTTTTCAGGGGAGACCCAGTACTTC. The encoded protein is CSARRFSGETQYF.

The V and J genes are TRBV28 and TRBJ2-7; 8 bases agree with TRBD1. Germline-derived CDR1 and CDR2 are MDHEN and SYDVKM. This CDR3 contains 14 residues. J lost 4 bases, V lost 4 bases, and 6 bases had no gene match. The CDR3 DNA sequence: TGTGCCAGCAGTTATCGGACAGGGATATACGAGCAGTACTTC. Translating it yields CASSYRTGIYEQYF. The variable domain in full, with the rest retrieved from reference TRBV28 and TRBJ2-7, is DVKVTQSSRYLVKRTGEKVFLECVQDMDHENMFWYRQDPGLGLRLIYFSYDVKMKEKGDIPEGYSVSREKKERFSLILESASTNQTSMYLCASSYRTGIYEQYFGPGTRLTVT.

This clonotype was counted at least ten times. The gene calls are TRBV12-3 or TRBV12-4 and TRBJ2-1; TRBD2 agrees at 8 bases. J lost 13 bases, V lost 2 bases, and 19 bases had no gene match. This CDR3 spans 17 amino acids. CDR3 residues: CASSLTSGRAPTPNQFF. The CDR3 region has the DNA TGTGCCAGCAGTTTAACGAGCGGGAGAGCTCCTACACCCAACCAGTTCTTC.

Ten or more counts support this clonotype. The rearrangement joins TRBV29-1 to TRBJ2-5, with 12 positions matching TRBD1. V shed 6 bases, J shed 6 bases, and the junction held 14 bases outside the gene matches. This CDR3 contains 16 residues. Germline V gene sequence: CDR1 SQVTM, CDR2 ANQGSEA. Here the CDR3 reads CSVVPPGTGGTKTQYF. For the CDR3, the DNA is TGCAGCGTAGTACCCCCGGGGACAGGGGGCACGAAGACCCAGTACTTC.

On this clonotype itself: This may be a read error: a much more frequent sequence differs by one nucleotide. This chain uses TRBV6-2 or TRBV6-3 with TRBJ2-5; 8 positions agree with TRBD2. The V and J ends lost 0 bases and 2 bases, in that order; junction bases with no gene match: 20. Germline-derived CDR1 and CDR2 are MNHEY and SVGEGT. CDR3 length equals 21 residues. CDR3 amino acids: CASSYSIEPGLEASEQETQYF. The CDR3 DNA is TGTGCCAGCAGTTACTCGATAGAACCGGGACTAGAAGCCAGTGAACAAGAGACCCAGTACTTC.

The rearrangement joins TRBV18 to TRBJ2-2; unclear D gene. Germline loops: CDR1 KGHSH, CDR2 LQKENI. The CDR3 is 15 amino acids. The V end lost 3 bases, the J end lost 3 bases, and 11 bases lay between the germline ends. CDR3 in amino acids: CASSPGLPDTGELFF. The CDR3 region has the DNA TGTGCCAGCTCACCGGGTCTGCCGGACACCGGGGAGCTGTTTTTT.

This clonotype was counted at least ten times. V and J are TRBV3-1 and TRBJ2-1; D is perhaps TRBD1 (6 bases). Deletions cut 0 bases from V and 8 bases from J, with 17 bases between. CDR3 length: 16 residues. Germline CDR1 LGHDT, CDR2 YNNKEL (reference sequence). The chain's CDR3 is CASSQDAIDRSDEQFF. The CDR3 DNA is TGTGCCAGCAGCCAAGATGCAATAGACAGGTCGGATGAGCAGTTCTTC.

At least ten counts were recorded for this clonotype. J is TRBJ2-5 and V is TRBV5-1; 10 nucleotides match TRBD2. From germline, CDR1 is SGHRS and CDR2 YFSETQ. The J segment lost 4 bases and the V segment lost 2 bases, leaving 2 bases of the junction unmatched. The CDR3 runs 14 residues. For the CDR3, the DNA is TGCGCCAGCAGCTTTTCTAGCGGGGGAGAGACCCAGTACTTC. Amino acids: CASSFSSGGETQYF.

This clonotype showed up many times. The chain recombines TRBV4-2 with TRBJ2-2; tentatively, D is TRBD1 (5 bases). The V gene lost 2 bases and the J gene lost 5 bases, with 15 bases spanning the gap. Germline V CDR1 and CDR2: LGHNA, YNFKEQ. The CDR3 has 16 residues. CDR3 in amino acids: CASSQRTQDKTGELFF. The CDR3 DNA sequence: TGTGCCAGCAGCCAACGAACACAGGACAAAACCGGGGAGCTGTTTTTT.

This clonotype was recorded a few times. The chain uses TRBV4-1 and TRBJ1-2, with a weak D call TRBD1 (6 bases). CDR3 length equals 15 residues. The germline V gene encodes CDR1 MGHRA and CDR2 YSYEKL. Trimming shortened V by 0 bases and J by 5 bases, and 13 bases separated the two germline ends. CDR3 protein: CASSQDYPGVYGYTF. CDR3 in DNA: TGCGCCAGCAGCCAAGATTACCCAGGGGTTTATGGCTACACCTTC.

The table lists this clonotype with many counts. The chain joins TRBV4-1 to TRBJ1-2, with unresolved D. Trimming cost V 0 bases and J 1 base, with 6 bases left between them. This CDR3 contains 14 residues. Per germline, CDR1 MGHRA and CDR2 YSYEKL. The CDR3 nucleotides are TGCGCCAGCAGCCAAGACAGGTTTAACTATGGCTACACCTTC. It specifies CASSQDRFNYGYTF.